One sample yielded the 8 T cell receptor beta chains listed below, sequenced in a study of T cell responses to AZD1222 COVID-19 vaccine. Some clones are missing from TCRdb's copy, which holds only in-frame ones; the method was immunoSEQ multiplex PCR. The sample records roughly 100,000 clones, roughly 89% being singletons. The starting material was peripheral blood, obtained 28 days after the second AZD1222 dose. These receptor sequences come from an adult who received the AZD1222 COVID-19 vaccine.

This clone was recorded once. CDR3 DNA: TGCGCCAGCAGCACAACCGGGGGAGGGGGCGAGCAGTACTTC. Residues: CASSTTGGGGEQYF. The genes are TRBV4-1 and TRBJ2-7; weak D call: TRBD2 (7 bases). Germline lookup yields CDR1 MGHRA and CDR2 YSYEKL. CDR3 size: 14 residues. The V gene lost 5 bases and the J gene lost 6 bases, with 17 bases spanning the gap.

This chain links TRBV4-2 with TRBJ2-5; 7 bases line up with TRBD2. J lost 4 bases, V lost 0 bases, and 5 bases had no gene match. Germline V gene sequence: CDR1 LGHNA, CDR2 YNFKEQ. This CDR3 has 15 residues. CDR3 bases: TGTGCCAGCAGCCAAGATGGACTAGGCCGAGAGACCCAGTACTTC. Residues: CASSQDGLGRETQYF.

This clone was picked up a small number of times. The rearrangement uses TRBV27 and TRBJ2-1, with 11 bases matching TRBD2. Germline CDR1 MNHEY, CDR2 SMNVEV (reference sequence). The CDR3 has 16 amino acids. J lost 12 bases, V lost 5 bases, and 15 bases had no gene match. This CDR3 reads CASSRIAGGPQSRQFF. The CDR3 coding sequence is TGTGCCAGCAGTAGGATAGCGGGAGGGCCGCAATCCAGGCAGTTCTTC.

J is TRBJ1-2 and V is TRBV11-2; D is ambiguous. The CDR3 runs 15 residues. Germline assignment: CDR1 SGHAT and CDR2 FQNNGV. V lost 1 base to trimming and J lost 8 bases, with 17 bases between them. The CDR3 spells CASSLVGQPIRGYTF. The CDR3 nucleotides read TGTGCCAGCAGCTTAGTAGGTCAACCCATCCGGGGCTACACCTTC. The full variable domain, rest sourced from reference TRBV11-2 and TRBJ1-2, is EAGVAQSPRYKIIEKRQSVAFWCNPISGHATLYWYQQILGQGPKLLIQFQNNGVVDDSQLPKDRFSAERLKGVDSTLKIQPAKLEDSAVYLCASSLVGQPIRGYTFGSGTRLTVV.

V gene TRBV19 combines with J gene TRBJ2-1; TRBD2 matches at 9 bases. V lost 2 bases to trimming and J lost 9 bases; unmatched junction nucleotides: 5. The CDR3 extends over 14 amino acids. Germline V gives CDR1 LNHDA, CDR2 SQIVND (reference sequence). CDR3 bases: TGTGCCAGTAGTATAACGGCGGGAGGGGCTGAGCAGTTCTTC. It codes for CASSITAGGAEQFF.

The gene calls are TRBV7-9 and TRBJ1-1, with D possibly matching TRBD1 (5 bases). The germline CDR1 and CDR2 sequences are SEHNR and FQNEAQ (reference sequence). V shed 0 bases and J shed 5 bases, with 13 bases lying between them. This CDR3 has 15 residues. CDR3 region: CASSLAGARGTEAFF. The CDR3 DNA reads as TGTGCCAGCAGCTTAGCAGGGGCGCGGGGAACTGAAGCTTTCTTT. The full variable domain, completed using reference TRBV7-9 and TRBJ1-1, is DTGVSQNPRHKITKRGQNVTFRCDPISEHNRLYWYRQTLGQGPEFLTYFQNEAQLEKSRLLSDRFSAERPKGSFSTLEIQRTEQGDSAMYLCASSLAGARGTEAFFGQGTRLTVV.

The chain employs TRBV18 and TRBJ2-6; 7 positions agree with TRBD1. Germline loops: CDR1 KGHSH, CDR2 LQKENI. V shed 1 base, J shed 0 bases, and the junction held 9 bases outside the gene matches. The CDR3 spans 19 residues. The CDR3 DNA follows: TGTGCCAGCTCACCACGGGCGACAGGGTTTCTCTCTGGGGCCAACGTCCTGACTTTC. Translated: CASSPRATGFLSGANVLTF.

This chain links TRBV6-1 with TRBJ1-4, with TRBD1 identical over 9 bases. Germline V lookup: CDR1 MNHNS, CDR2 SASEGT. J lost 7 bases, V lost 3 bases, and 6 bases had no gene match. The CDR3 consists of 15 residues. CDR3 nucleotides: TGTGCCAGCAGTGATACCGGGACAGGGCGTGAAAAACTGTTTTTT. Its protein is CASSDTGTGREKLFF.